These 14 T cell receptor beta chains were all obtained from the same sample, sequenced in a study of OX40 agonist ivuxolimab in advanced cancers. The method was immunoSEQ multiplex PCR; TCRdb's version includes in-frame clones alone and lacks a portion of them. The sample consists of over 65,000 clones, 70% to 90% of them appearing once. The sample in question was CD4+ or CD8+ T cells sorted from blood, obtained in a trial of the OX40 agonist ivuxolimab. Receptors were obtained from an adult with an advanced solid tumor such as melanoma, head and neck, liver or kidney cancer.

The gene calls are TRBV5-5 and TRBJ2-7; D possibly matches TRBD1 or TRBD2 (6 bases each). Germline V gives CDR1 SGHKS, CDR2 YYEKEE (reference sequence). This CDR3 is built from 13 residues. Trimming left V 4 bases short and J 2 bases short, with 10 bases between. This CDR3 reads CASSTRGAYEQYF. In DNA, the CDR3 is TGTGCCAGCAGCACTAGGGGGGCCTACGAGCAGTACTTC.

This clone came up once. The genes are TRBV7-8 and TRBJ2-5, with D uncertain. There are 11 residues in the CDR3. The V gene's germline CDR1 is SGHVS and CDR2 FQNEAQ. V was shortened by 2 bases and J by 8 bases, with 6 bases between the two germline ends. In DNA, the CDR3 is TGTGCCAGCAGCTTAAGTCTAACCCAGTACTTC. It codes for CASSLSLTQYF.

The chain links TRBV6-6 to TRBJ1-1, with TRBD1 identical over 7 bases. This CDR3 has 14 residues. CDR1 is MNHNY and CDR2 is SVGAGI in the germline V gene (reference sequence). Trimming took 5 bases from V and 5 from J; bases not matched to a gene: 8. The CDR3 spells CASSPTAGGTEAFF. CDR3 nucleotide sequence: TGTGCCAGCAGTCCCACGGCAGGGGGTACTGAAGCTTTCTTT.

This chain uses TRBV25-1 with TRBJ1-6, with D unresolved. The length of the CDR3 is 18 residues. Germline-derived CDR1 and CDR2 are MGHDK and SYGVNS. V lost 1 base, J lost 2 bases, and 15 bases lay in between. CDR3 sequence (DNA): TGTGCCAGCAGTGAATTGCGCCCGGGTGCGCCCTATAATTCACCCCTCCACTTT. Encoded protein: CASSELRPGAPYNSPLHF.

This chain connects TRBV7-9 to TRBJ2-1; 9 bases agree with TRBD2. This CDR3 spans 13 amino acids. Germline CDR1 is SEHNR and CDR2 is FQNEAQ (reference sequence). V trimming: 3 bases; J trimming: 10 bases; junction bases outside the gene matches: 4. This CDR3 reads CASSFGGGAEQFF. The CDR3 DNA is TGTGCCAGCAGCTTTGGCGGGGGGGCCGAGCAGTTCTTC.

The J gene is TRBJ2-7, the V gene TRBV7-6, with D possibly matching TRBD1 (5 bases). The CDR3 extends over 15 amino acids. The V gene lost 2 bases and the J gene lost 2 bases, with 13 bases spanning the gap. The germline CDR1 and CDR2 sequences are SGHVS and FNYEAQ. The CDR3 reads CASSLRAGQAYEQYF. In DNA, the CDR3 is TGTGCCAGCAGCTTAAGGGCAGGACAAGCCTACGAGCAGTACTTC.

The chain has TRBV6-5 and TRBJ1-4, with D possibly TRBD1 on 5 matching bases. This CDR3 has 15 amino acids. The V and J ends lost 0 bases and 8 bases respectively, with 13 bases between them. Germline CDR1 and CDR2: MNHEY and SVGAGI. CDR3 coding DNA: TGTGCCAGCAGTTACTCAGGATCAGAGGGGGAAAAACTGTTTTTT. Amino acid sequence: CASSYSGSEGEKLFF.

The rearrangement links TRBV5-1 to TRBJ2-7, with no clear D. Trimming removed 4 bases from V and 6 bases from J, with 17 bases in between. The CDR3 runs 14 residues. Germline values: CDR1 SGHRS, CDR2 YFSETQ. The CDR3 reads CASSLGPQTSEQYF. The CDR3 coding sequence is TGCGCCAGCAGCCTTGGGCCCCAGACCTCCGAGCAGTACTTC.

The chain employs TRBV5-1 and TRBJ2-2; 9 bases agree with TRBD2. The CDR3 loop spans 18 amino acids. Germline CDR1 reads SGHRS; CDR2 reads YFSETQ. With V trimmed by 3 bases and J by 7 bases, 16 bases remained unmatched. CDR3 region: CASSSGGLAGGRFGELFF. The CDR3 DNA is TGCGCCAGCAGCTCCGGCGGCCTGGCGGGGGGGCGCTTCGGGGAGCTGTTTTTT.

This clone was seen a single time. The chain links TRBV7-8 to TRBJ2-3, with D tentatively TRBD2 (5 bases). Trimming stripped 4 bases from V and 1 base from J, with 15 bases between. This CDR3 comprises 16 residues. Germline V CDR1 and CDR2: SGHVS, FQNEAQ. The DNA for the CDR3 is TGTGCCAGCAGCTCCACGGCGACTACCCGCACAGATACGCAGTATTTT. It encodes CASSSTATTRTDTQYF. Full variable domain (rest looked up from reference TRBV7-8 and TRBJ2-3): GAGVSQSPRYKVAKRGQDVALRCDPISGHVSLFWYQQALGQGPEFLTYFQNEAQLDKSGLPSDRFFAERPEGSVSTLKIQRTQQEDSAVYLCASSSTATTRTDTQYFGPGTRLTVL.

This chain connects TRBV7-2 to TRBJ1-3; D unresolved. Trimming removed 1 base at V and 1 base at J, with 11 bases between. This CDR3 is built from 16 residues. Germline V gene lookup returns CDR1 SGHTA and CDR2 FQGNSA. CDR3 coding DNA: TGTGCCAGCAGCTTAGAGTTCTTTGGGTCTGGAAACACCATATATTTT. It codes for CASSLEFFGSGNTIYF.

This clone came up once. An end of the junction differs from the germline gene, which may be a read error. The rearrangement links TRBV7-7 to TRBJ2-5, with no clear D. Germline V gene lookup returns CDR1 SSHAT and CDR2 FNYEAQ (reference sequence). The CDR3 runs 13 residues. The DNA of the CDR3 is TGTGCTAGCACCCTCGGAGCCCAAGAGACCCAGTACTTC. Amino acids: CASTLGAQETQYF.

The genes are TRBV18 and TRBJ2-3; D is ambiguous. CDR1 KGHSH and CDR2 LQKENI come from the germline V gene. V was cut by 3 bases and J by 2 bases, with 9 bases left in between. CDR3 length: 14 residues. The CDR3 coding sequence is TGTGCCAGCTCACCCCCCGTGGTCACAGATACGCAGTATTTT. As protein: CASSPPVVTDTQYF. Drawing the rest from reference TRBV18 and TRBJ2-3, the complete variable domain is NAGVMQNPRHLVRRRGQEARLRCSPMKGHSHVYWYRQLPEEGLKFMVYLQKENIIDESGMPKERFSAEFPKEGPSILRIQQVVRGDSAAYFCASSPPVVTDTQYFGPGTRLTVL.

V is TRBV6-5 and J is TRBJ1-1; unclear D gene. The CDR3 has 9 residues. Germline loops: CDR1 MNHEY, CDR2 SVGAGI. V was clipped by 5 bases and J by 8 bases, with 3 bases between them. In nucleotides, the CDR3 is TGTGCCAGCAGTCAGGAAGCTTTCTTT. Its protein is CASSQEAFF.